This T cell receptor (beta chain) was sequenced for a study of T cells in narcolepsy. Germline loops: CDR1 WNHNN, CDR2 SYGVQD (reference sequence). CDR3 length equals 16 residues. Trimming took 0 bases from V and 7 from J; bases not matched to a gene: 7. TCRdb's copy holds only in-frame clones and misses some; the assay was immunoSEQ multiplex PCR. The sample gives roughly 10,000 clones, 70% to 75% of which show up once; 22% is in the top ten. General study findings and limits: Healthy controls reportedly lacked the autoreactive clonotypes serially found in patients' blood. HCRT-specific and TRIB2-specific autoreactive clonotypes appeared among same-patient CSF and blood CD4+ clonotypes.

As to this clone: Its antigen is currently unknown.

This receptor was obtained from a human donor with narcolepsy. The specimen was CD45RA- memory CD8+ T cells from PBMCs. V and J are TRBV10-1 and TRBJ2-1, with 9 nucleotides matching TRBD1. CDR3 region: CASSESDRGQRNEQFF. In DNA form, the CDR3 reads TGCGCCAGCAGTGAGTCGGACAGGGGTCAAAGGAATGAGCAGTTCTTC.